The 16 T cell receptor beta chains below come from one sample, sequenced in a study of early stage breast cancer tumors. The protocol was immunoSEQ multiplex PCR, while the TCRdb copy is restricted to in-frame clones and leaves out a portion. The sample holds about 20,000 clones, about 75% seen once. The sample comprised blood. These receptor sequences come from a person aged 55 to 69 with breast cancer.

There are a few counts of this clone. The chain combines TRBV30 with TRBJ2-7, with D perhaps matching TRBD1 or TRBD2 (5 bases each). The CDR3 is made up of 14 amino acids. Trimming cost V 3 bases and J 0 bases, with 12 bases left between them. Germline V gene lookup returns CDR1 GTSNPN and CDR2 SVGIG (reference sequence). The CDR3 is CAWSKPGSSYEQYF. The DNA for the CDR3 is TGTGCCTGGAGCAAGCCAGGGAGCTCCTACGAGCAGTACTTC.

The V gene is TRBV6-5, the J gene TRBJ2-7; D is perhaps TRBD1 (6 bases). This CDR3 is 15 amino acids long. The germline V gene has CDR1 MNHEY and CDR2 SVGAGI. V was cut by 2 bases and J by 1 base, with 12 bases left in between. This chain's CDR3 is CASSYLSGASYEQYF. CDR3 DNA sequence: TGTGCCAGCAGTTACCTCTCAGGGGCTTCCTACGAGCAGTACTTC.

This rearrangement joins TRBV6-4 to TRBJ1-1; D is unresolved. This CDR3 contains 19 residues. V shed 5 bases and J shed 1 base, with 26 bases lying between them. Germline assignment: CDR1 MRHNA and CDR2 SNTAGT. The CDR3 sequence: CASSFHGRRFSPKNTEAFF. Written as DNA, the CDR3 is TGTGCCAGCAGTTTCCATGGGAGGAGATTTAGCCCAAAGAACACTGAAGCTTTCTTT.

The rearrangement uses TRBV7-2 and TRBJ1-2, with D possibly matching TRBD1 (5 bases). The CDR3 is made up of 14 amino acids. Germline assignment: CDR1 SGHTA and CDR2 FQGNSA. Trimming pared 8 bases from V and 2 bases from J, leaving 15 bases between. The CDR3 spells CASSSRRANYGYTF. In DNA, the CDR3 is TGTGCCAGCTCCTCCCGCAGGGCAAACTATGGCTACACCTTC.

This chain links TRBV7-8 with TRBJ1-3; D remains unclear. CDR3 length: 16 amino acids. The ends were cut back, 3 bases at V and 0 bases at J, with 12 bases in the middle. The germline gives CDR1 SGHVS, CDR2 FQNEAQ. CDR3 DNA sequence: TGTGCCAGCAGCTTTCTTCATGTGAGCTCTGGAAACACCATATATTTT. Encoded protein: CASSFLHVSSGNTIYF.

The chain employs TRBV30 and TRBJ2-5; 7 bases are a match to TRBD1. The CDR3 has 13 amino acids. Germline trimming cut 2 bases from V and 5 bases from J; bases unmatched to any gene: 5. Germline-derived CDR1 and CDR2 are GTSNPN and SVGIG (reference sequence). The CDR3 DNA reads as TGTGCCTGGAGTACGGGGACAGTGGAGACCCAGTACTTC. Amino acid sequence: CAWSTGTVETQYF.

The chain has TRBV7-9 and TRBJ2-1, with TRBD2 matching 7 bases. This CDR3 has 15 amino acids. CDR1 is SEHNR and CDR2 is FQNEAQ in the germline V gene (reference sequence). J gave up 1 base and V 5 bases, and 5 bases lay outside the gene matches. The CDR3 nucleotides are TGTGCCAGCAGCCCTTGGGGGGGGTCCTACAATGAGCAGTTCTTC. Protein sequence: CASSPWGGSYNEQFF.

The V gene is TRBV13, the J gene TRBJ1-1; D remains unclear. The V gene's germline CDR1 is PRHDT and CDR2 FYEKMQ (reference sequence). V was cut by 2 bases and J by 5 bases, with 6 bases left in between. The CDR3 has 12 residues. The DNA for the CDR3 is TGTGCCAGCAGCTTATTGAGGACTGAAGCTTTCTTT. It codes for CASSLLRTEAFF.

This chain uses TRBV10-3 with TRBJ2-6; 8 nucleotides agree with TRBD2. The ends lost 5 bases at V and 0 bases at J; junction bases unmatched: 9. CDR1 and CDR2 from the germline V gene are ENHRY and SYGVKD. The CDR3 spans 18 residues. CDR3 sequence: CAISSLTSGDSGANVLTF. The CDR3 coding sequence is TGTGCCATCAGTTCTCTTACTAGCGGAGACTCTGGGGCCAACGTCCTGACTTTC.

V is TRBV9 and J is TRBJ2-3, with 12 bases matching TRBD2. CDR1 SGDLS and CDR2 YYNGEE come from the germline V gene. The CDR3 consists of 16 residues. After removal of 3 bases from V and 4 bases from J, the junction contained 6 bases not matched to a gene. CDR3 sequence: CASSARLAGAPDTQYF. The CDR3 DNA sequence: TGTGCCAGCAGCGCACGACTAGCGGGAGCCCCAGATACGCAGTATTTT.

Note on this clone: A junction boundary mismatches the germline segment, possibly from a read error. This chain uses TRBV5-1 with TRBJ2-5, with D hard to call. The CDR3 length is 13 residues. CDR1 is SGHRS and CDR2 is YFSETQ in the germline V gene. DNA of the CDR3: TGTGCCAGCAGCCAACACCCCTCCTATGCCCAGTACTTC. This codes for CASSQHPSYAQYF. The full variable domain, rest sourced from reference TRBV5-1 and TRBJ2-5, is KAGVTQTPRYLIKTRGQQVTLSCSPISGHRSVSWYQQTPGQGLQFLFEYFSETQRNKGNFPGRFSGRQFSNSRSEMNVSTLELGDSALYLCASSQHPSYAQYFGPGTRLLVL.

The chain is built from TRBV15 and TRBJ2-5; D is ambiguous. Trimming removed 0 bases at V and 5 bases at J, with 16 bases between. The germline V gene has CDR1 LNHNV and CDR2 YYDKDF (reference sequence). The CDR3 has 16 residues. CDR3 in DNA: TGTGCCACCAGCAGAGAGGCTAGTCCCCTCCTCGAGACCCAGTACTTC. Translation gives CATSREASPLLETQYF.

The chain links TRBV27 to TRBJ1-1; D uncertain. Germline assignment: CDR1 MNHEY and CDR2 SMNVEV (reference sequence). Deletions cut 0 bases from V and 1 base from J, with 3 bases between. This CDR3 is built from 13 residues. The CDR3 sequence: CASSLSRNTEAFF. CDR3 DNA sequence: TGTGCCAGCAGTTTATCAAGGAACACTGAAGCTTTCTTT.

V gene TRBV9 combines with J gene TRBJ1-3; D is unclear. Trimming shortened V by 3 bases and J by 2 bases, and 3 bases separated the two germline ends. The CDR3 has 12 residues. From germline, CDR1 is SGDLS and CDR2 YYNGEE. CDR3 amino acids: CASSDAGNTIYF. The CDR3 DNA reads as TGTGCCAGCAGCGACGCTGGAAACACCATATATTTT.

The chain recombines TRBV6-5 with TRBJ1-1, with TRBD1 matching 10 bases. The CDR3 has 15 amino acids. Per germline, CDR1 MNHEY and CDR2 SVGAGI. The ends lost 0 bases at V and 6 bases at J; junction bases unmatched: 4. As DNA, the CDR3 is TGTGCCAGCAGTTACTCAGACAGGGGGCCATCTGAAGCTTTCTTT. Translated: CASSYSDRGPSEAFF.

This chain connects TRBV5-1 to TRBJ2-7, with D perhaps TRBD2 (5 bases). CDR3 length: 14 residues. V lost 3 bases and J lost 2, with 12 bases in between. The germline V gene has CDR1 SGHRS and CDR2 YFSETQ. CDR3 sequence: CASSSRRAAYEQYF. CDR3 in DNA: TGCGCCAGCAGCTCTAGGCGGGCCGCCTACGAGCAGTACTTC.